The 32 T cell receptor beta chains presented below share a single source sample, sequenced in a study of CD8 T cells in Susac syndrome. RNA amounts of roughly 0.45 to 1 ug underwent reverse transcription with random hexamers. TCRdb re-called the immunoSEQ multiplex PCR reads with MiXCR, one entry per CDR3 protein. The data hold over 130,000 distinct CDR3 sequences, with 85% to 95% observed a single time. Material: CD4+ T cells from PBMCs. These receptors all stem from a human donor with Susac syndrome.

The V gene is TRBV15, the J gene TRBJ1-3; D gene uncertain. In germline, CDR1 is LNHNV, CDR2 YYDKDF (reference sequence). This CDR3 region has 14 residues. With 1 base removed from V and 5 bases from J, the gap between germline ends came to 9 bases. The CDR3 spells CATSRVGRRNTIYF. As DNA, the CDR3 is TGTGCCACCAGCAGAGTCGGAAGACGAAACACCATATATTTT.

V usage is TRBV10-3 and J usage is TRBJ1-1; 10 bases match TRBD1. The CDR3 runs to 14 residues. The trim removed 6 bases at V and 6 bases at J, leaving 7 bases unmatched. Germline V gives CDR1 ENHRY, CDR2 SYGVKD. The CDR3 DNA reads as TGTGCCATCAGGGGGACAGGGGTCAGACCTGAAGCTTTCTTT. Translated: CAIRGTGVRPEAFF.

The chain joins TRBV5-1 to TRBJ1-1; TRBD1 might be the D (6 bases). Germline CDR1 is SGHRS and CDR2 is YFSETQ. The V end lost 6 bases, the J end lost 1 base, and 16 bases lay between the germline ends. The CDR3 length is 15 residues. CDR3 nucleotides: TGCGCCAGCACTACAGGGCATGGGTCGAACACTGAAGCTTTCTTT. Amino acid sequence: CASTTGHGSNTEAFF.

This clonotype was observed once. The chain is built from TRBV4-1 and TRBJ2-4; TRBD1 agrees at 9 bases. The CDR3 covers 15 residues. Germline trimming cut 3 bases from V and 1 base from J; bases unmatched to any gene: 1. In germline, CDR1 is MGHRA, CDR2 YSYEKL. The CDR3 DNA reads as TGCGCCAGCAGCCACGGGACAGGGGCCAAAAACATTCAGTACTTC. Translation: CASSHGTGAKNIQYF.

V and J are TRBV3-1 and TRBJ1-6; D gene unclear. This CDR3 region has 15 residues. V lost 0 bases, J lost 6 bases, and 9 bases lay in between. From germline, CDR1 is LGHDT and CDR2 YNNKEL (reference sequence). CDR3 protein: CASSQDGVSNSPLHF. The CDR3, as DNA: TGTGCCAGCAGCCAAGATGGGGTATCTAATTCACCCCTCCACTTT.

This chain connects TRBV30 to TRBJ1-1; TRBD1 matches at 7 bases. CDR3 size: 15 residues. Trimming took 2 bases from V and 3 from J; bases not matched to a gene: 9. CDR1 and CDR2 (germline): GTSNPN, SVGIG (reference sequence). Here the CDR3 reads CAWSPSRGGHTEAFF. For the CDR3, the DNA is TGTGCCTGGAGTCCATCCAGGGGGGGACACACTGAAGCTTTCTTT.

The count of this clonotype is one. The CDR3 sequence: CASSQDRGREQYF. As DNA, the CDR3 is TGTGCCAGCAGCCAAGATCGGGGGCGCGAGCAGTACTTC. This chain uses TRBV14 with TRBJ2-7, with D perhaps being TRBD1 or TRBD2 (6 bases each). Trimming left V 0 bases short and J 6 bases short, with 9 bases between. The germline V gene encodes CDR1 SGHDN and CDR2 FVKESK. This CDR3 is built from 13 residues.

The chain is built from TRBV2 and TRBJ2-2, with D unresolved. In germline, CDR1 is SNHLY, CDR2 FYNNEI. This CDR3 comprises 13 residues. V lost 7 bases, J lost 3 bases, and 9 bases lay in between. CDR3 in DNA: TGTGCCAGCAAAGAAGGACACACCGGGGAGCTGTTTTTT. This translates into CASKEGHTGELFF.

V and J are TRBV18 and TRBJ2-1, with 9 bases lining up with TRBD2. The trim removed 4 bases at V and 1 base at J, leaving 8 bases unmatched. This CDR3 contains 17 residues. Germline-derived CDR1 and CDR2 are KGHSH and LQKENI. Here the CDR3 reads CASSLAGVTVSYNEQFF. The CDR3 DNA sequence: TGTGCCAGCTCACTAGCGGGAGTGACTGTGTCCTACAATGAGCAGTTCTTC. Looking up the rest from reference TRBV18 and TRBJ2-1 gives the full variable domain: NAGVMQNPRHLVRRRGQEARLRCSPMKGHSHVYWYRQLPEEGLKFMVYLQKENIIDESGMPKERFSAEFPKEGPSILRIQQVVRGDSAAYFCASSLAGVTVSYNEQFFGPGTRLTVL.

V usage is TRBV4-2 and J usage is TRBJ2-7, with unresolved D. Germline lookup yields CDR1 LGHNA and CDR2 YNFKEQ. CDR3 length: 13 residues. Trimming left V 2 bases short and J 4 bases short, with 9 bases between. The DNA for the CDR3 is TGTGCCAGCAGCCAATCCAAGGGATACGAGCAGTACTTC. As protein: CASSQSKGYEQYF.

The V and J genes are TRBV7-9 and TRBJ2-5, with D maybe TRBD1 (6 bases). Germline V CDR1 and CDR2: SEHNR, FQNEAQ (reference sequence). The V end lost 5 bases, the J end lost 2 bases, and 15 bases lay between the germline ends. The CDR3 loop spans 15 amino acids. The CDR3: CASSPHRVQQETQYF. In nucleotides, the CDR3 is TGTGCCAGCAGCCCGCACAGGGTCCAACAAGAGACCCAGTACTTC. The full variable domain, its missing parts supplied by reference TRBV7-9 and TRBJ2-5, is DTGVSQNPRHKITKRGQNVTFRCDPISEHNRLYWYRQTLGQGPEFLTYFQNEAQLEKSRLLSDRFSAERPKGSFSTLEIQRTEQGDSAMYLCASSPHRVQQETQYFGPGTRLLVL.

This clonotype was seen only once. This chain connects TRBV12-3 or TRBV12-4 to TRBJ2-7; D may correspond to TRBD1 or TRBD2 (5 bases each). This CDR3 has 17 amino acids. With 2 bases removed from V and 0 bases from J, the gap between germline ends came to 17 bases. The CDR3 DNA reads TGTGCCAGCAGTTTAAGGGGACGGTCGCACACCTCCTACGAGCAGTACTTC. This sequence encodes CASSLRGRSHTSYEQYF.

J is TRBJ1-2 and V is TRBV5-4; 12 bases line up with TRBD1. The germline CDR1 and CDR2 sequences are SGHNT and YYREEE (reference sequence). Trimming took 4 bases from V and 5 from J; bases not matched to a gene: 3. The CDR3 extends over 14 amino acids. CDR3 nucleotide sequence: TGTGCCAGCAGCGAGGGACAGGGGGCTTATGGCTACACCTTC. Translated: CASSEGQGAYGYTF.

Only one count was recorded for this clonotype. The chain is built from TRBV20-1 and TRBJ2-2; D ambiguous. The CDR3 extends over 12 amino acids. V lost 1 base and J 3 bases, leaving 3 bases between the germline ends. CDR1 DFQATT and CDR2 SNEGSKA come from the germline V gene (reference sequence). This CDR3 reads CSARGYTGELFF. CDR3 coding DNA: TGCAGTGCTAGAGGGTACACCGGGGAGCTGTTTTTT.

CDR3 loop: CASSPARGANTEAFF. The CDR3 DNA reads as TGCGCCAGCAGCCCCGCTCGTGGGGCGAACACTGAAGCTTTCTTT. The chain links TRBV5-1 to TRBJ1-1; TRBD1 is a possible D gene (5 bases). The germline CDR1 and CDR2 sequences are SGHRS and YFSETQ. The V end was cut by 4 bases, the J end by 1 base, with 14 bases between. The CDR3 contains 15 residues.

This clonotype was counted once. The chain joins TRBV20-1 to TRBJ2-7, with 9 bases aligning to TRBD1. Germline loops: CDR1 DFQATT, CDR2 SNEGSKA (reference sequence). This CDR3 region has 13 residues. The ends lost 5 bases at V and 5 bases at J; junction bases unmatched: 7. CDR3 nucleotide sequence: TGCAGTGCTTACTACAGGGGGCGGGACGAGCAGTACTTC. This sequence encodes CSAYYRGRDEQYF.

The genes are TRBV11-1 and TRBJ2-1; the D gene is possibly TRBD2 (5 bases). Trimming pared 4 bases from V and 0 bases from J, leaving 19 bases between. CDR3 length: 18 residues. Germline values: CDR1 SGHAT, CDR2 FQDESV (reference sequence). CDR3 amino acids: CASSSRLIVATSYNEQFF. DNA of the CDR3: TGTGCCAGCAGCTCCAGACTAATCGTGGCCACCTCCTACAATGAGCAGTTCTTC. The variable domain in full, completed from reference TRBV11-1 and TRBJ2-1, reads EAEVAQSPRYKITEKSQAVAFWCDPISGHATLYWYRQILGQGPELLVQFQDESVVDDSQLPKDRFSAERLKGVDSTLKIQPAELGDSAMYLCASSSRLIVATSYNEQFFGPGTRLTVL.

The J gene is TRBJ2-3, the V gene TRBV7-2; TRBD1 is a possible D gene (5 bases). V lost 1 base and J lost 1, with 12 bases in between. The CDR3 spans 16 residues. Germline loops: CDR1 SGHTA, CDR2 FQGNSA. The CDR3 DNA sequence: TGTGCCAGCAGCTTAGGGGGCACCACCGGCACAGATACGCAGTATTTT. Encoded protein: CASSLGGTTGTDTQYF.

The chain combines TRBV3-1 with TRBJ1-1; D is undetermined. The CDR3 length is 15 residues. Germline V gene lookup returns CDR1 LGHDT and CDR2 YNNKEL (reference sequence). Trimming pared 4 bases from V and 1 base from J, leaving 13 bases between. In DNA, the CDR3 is TGTGCCAGCAGCCCGAACCCCGCACAGAACACTGAAGCTTTCTTT. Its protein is CASSPNPAQNTEAFF. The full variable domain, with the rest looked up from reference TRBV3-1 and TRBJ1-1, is DTAVSQTPKYLVTQMGNDKSIKCEQNLGHDTMYWYKQDSKKFLKIMFSYNNKELIINETVPNRFSPKSPDKAHLNLHINSLELGDSAVYFCASSPNPAQNTEAFFGQGTRLTVV.

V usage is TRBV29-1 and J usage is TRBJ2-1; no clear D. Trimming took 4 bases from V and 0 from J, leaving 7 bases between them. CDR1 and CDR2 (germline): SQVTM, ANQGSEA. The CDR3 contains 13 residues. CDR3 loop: CSVAASSYNEQFF. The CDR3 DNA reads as TGCAGCGTTGCGGCGAGCTCCTACAATGAGCAGTTCTTC.

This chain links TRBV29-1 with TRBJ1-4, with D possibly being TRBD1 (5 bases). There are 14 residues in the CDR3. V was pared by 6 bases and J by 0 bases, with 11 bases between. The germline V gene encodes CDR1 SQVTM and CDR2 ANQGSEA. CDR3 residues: CSVGKGSTNEKLFF. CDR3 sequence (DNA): TGCAGCGTCGGGAAGGGGTCAACTAATGAAAAACTGTTTTTT. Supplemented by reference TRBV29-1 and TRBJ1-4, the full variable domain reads SAVISQKPSRDICQRGTSLTIQCQVDSQVTMMFWYRQQPGQSLTLIATANQGSEATYESGFVIDKFPISRPNLTFSTLTVSNMSPEDSSIYLCSVGKGSTNEKLFFGSGTQLSVL.

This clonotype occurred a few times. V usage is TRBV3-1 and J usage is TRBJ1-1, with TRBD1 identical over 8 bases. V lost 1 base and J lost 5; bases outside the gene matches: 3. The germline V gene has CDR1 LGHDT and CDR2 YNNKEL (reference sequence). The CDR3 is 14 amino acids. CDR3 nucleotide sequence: TGTGCCAGCAGCCAAGCAGGGGGCGGAACTGAAGCTTTCTTT. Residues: CASSQAGGGTEAFF.

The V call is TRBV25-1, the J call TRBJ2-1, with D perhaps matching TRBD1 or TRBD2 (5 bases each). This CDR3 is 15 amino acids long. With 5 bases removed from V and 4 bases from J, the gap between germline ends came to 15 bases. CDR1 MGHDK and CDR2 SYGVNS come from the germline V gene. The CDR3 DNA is TGTGCCAGCAGTCCTCCGGGACGGTCTTACAATGAGCAGTTCTTC. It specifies CASSPPGRSYNEQFF.

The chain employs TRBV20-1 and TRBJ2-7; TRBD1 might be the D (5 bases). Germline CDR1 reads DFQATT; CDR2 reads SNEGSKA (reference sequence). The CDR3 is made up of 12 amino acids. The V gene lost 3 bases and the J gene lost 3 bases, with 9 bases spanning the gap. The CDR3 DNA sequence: TGCAGTGCTAGGATTGACAGCTACGAGCAGTACTTC. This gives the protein CSARIDSYEQYF.

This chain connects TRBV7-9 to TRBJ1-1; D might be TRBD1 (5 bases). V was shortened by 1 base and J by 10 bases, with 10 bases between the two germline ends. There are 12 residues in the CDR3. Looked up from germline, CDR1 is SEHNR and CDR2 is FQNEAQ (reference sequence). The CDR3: CASSLGEGRAFF. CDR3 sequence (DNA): TGTGCCAGCAGCTTAGGGGAGGGGCGAGCTTTCTTT.

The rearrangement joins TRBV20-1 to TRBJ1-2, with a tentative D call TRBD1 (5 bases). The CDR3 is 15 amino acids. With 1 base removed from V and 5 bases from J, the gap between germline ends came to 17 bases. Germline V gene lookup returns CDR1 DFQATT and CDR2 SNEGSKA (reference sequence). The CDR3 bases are TGCAGTGCTAGAGCCGGGGGAGGCCTCCCATATGGCTACACCTTC. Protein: CSARAGGGLPYGYTF.

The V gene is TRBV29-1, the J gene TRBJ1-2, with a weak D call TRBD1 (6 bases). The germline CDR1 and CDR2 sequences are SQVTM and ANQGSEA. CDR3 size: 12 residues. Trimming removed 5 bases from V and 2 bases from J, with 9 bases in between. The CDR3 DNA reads TGCAGCGTTTCACAGGGCAACTATGGCTACACCTTC. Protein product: CSVSQGNYGYTF. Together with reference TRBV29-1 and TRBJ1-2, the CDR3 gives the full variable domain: SAVISQKPSRDICQRGTSLTIQCQVDSQVTMMFWYRQQPGQSLTLIATANQGSEATYESGFVIDKFPISRPNLTFSTLTVSNMSPEDSSIYLCSVSQGNYGYTFGSGTRLTVV.

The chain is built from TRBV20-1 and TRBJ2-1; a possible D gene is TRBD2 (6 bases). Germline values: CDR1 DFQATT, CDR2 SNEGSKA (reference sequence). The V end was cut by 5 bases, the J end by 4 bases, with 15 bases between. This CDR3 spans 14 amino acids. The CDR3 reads CSAPPGLGYNEQFF. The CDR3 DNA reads TGCAGTGCTCCTCCGGGACTCGGATACAATGAGCAGTTCTTC.

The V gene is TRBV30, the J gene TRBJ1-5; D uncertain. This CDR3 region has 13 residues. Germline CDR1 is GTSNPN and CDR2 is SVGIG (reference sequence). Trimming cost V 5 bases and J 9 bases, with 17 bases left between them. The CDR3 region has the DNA TGTGCCTGGGGATCCGGGCCTCCCGGGCCCCAGCATTTT. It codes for CAWGSGPPGPQHF.

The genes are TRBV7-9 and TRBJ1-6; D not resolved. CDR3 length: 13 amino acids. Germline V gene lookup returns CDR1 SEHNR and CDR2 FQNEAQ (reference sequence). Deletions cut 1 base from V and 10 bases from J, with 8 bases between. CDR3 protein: CASSLERGSPLHF. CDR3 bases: TGTGCCAGCAGCTTAGAAAGAGGATCACCCCTCCACTTT. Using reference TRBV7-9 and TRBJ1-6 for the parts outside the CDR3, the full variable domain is DTGVSQNPRHKITKRGQNVTFRCDPISEHNRLYWYRQTLGQGPEFLTYFQNEAQLEKSRLLSDRFSAERPKGSFSTLEIQRTEQGDSAMYLCASSLERGSPLHFGNGTRLTVT.

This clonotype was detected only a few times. CDR3 loop: CASSYTRGTYEQYF. In nucleotides, the CDR3 is TGTGCCAGCAGTTACACGAGGGGAACCTACGAGCAGTACTTC. The chain employs TRBV6-5 and TRBJ2-7; D might be TRBD1 or TRBD2, each matching 5 bases. The V end was cut by 2 bases, the J end by 2 bases, with 10 bases between. The CDR3 totals 14 residues. The V gene's germline CDR1 is MNHEY and CDR2 SVGAGI.

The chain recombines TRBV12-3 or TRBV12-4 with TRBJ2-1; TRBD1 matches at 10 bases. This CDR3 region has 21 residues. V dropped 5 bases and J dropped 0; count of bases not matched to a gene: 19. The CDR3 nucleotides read TGTGCCAGCAGTCACCCCGGGACAGGGGAATTCCATGGAAGCTCCTACAATGAGCAGTTCTTC. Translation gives CASSHPGTGEFHGSSYNEQFF.